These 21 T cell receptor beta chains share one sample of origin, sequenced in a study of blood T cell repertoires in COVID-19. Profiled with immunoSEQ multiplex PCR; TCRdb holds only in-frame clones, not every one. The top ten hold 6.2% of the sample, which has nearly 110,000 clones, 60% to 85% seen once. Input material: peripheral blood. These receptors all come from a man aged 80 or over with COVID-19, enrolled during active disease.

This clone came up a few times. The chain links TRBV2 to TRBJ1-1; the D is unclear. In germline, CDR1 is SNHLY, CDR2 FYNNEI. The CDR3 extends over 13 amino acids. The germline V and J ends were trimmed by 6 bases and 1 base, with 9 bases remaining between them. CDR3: CASSVNKNTEAFF. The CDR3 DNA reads TGTGCCAGCAGCGTTAATAAGAACACTGAAGCTTTCTTT.

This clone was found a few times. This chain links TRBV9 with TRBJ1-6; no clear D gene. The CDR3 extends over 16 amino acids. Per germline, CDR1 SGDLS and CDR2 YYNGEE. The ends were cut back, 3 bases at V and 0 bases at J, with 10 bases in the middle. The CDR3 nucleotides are TGTGCCAGCAGCGCCTTTTTGAGCTCCTATAATTCACCCCTCCACTTT. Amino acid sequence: CASSAFLSSYNSPLHF. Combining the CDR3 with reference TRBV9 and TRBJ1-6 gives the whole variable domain DSGVTQTPKHLITATGQRVTLRCSPRSGDLSVYWYQQSLDQGLQFLIQYYNGEERAKGNILERFSAQQFPDLHSELNLSSLELGDSALYFCASSAFLSSYNSPLHFGNGTRLTVT.

As DNA, the CDR3 is TGTGCCAGTAGTATCCGGACAGGGGGCTCCTACGAGCAGTACTTC. This sequence encodes CASSIRTGGSYEQYF. The chain carries TRBV19 and TRBJ2-7; 10 positions match TRBD1. J gave up 0 bases and V 3 bases, and 2 bases lay outside the gene matches. This CDR3 is 15 amino acids long. Germline CDR1 and CDR2: LNHDA and SQIVND (reference sequence).

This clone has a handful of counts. The CDR3 loop reads CASSRTLLPGAYNEQFF. In nucleotides, the CDR3 is TGTGCCAGCAGCCGGACCCTCCTCCCGGGAGCCTACAATGAGCAGTTCTTC. J is TRBJ2-1 and V is TRBV11-2; weak D call: TRBD2 (6 bases). CDR3 size: 17 residues. V lost 5 bases, J lost 2 bases, and 19 bases lay in between. Germline values: CDR1 SGHAT, CDR2 FQNNGV.

CDR3 nucleotide sequence: TGTGCCAGCAGTTACTATAACACCGGGGAGCTGTTTTTT. Amino acids: CASSYYNTGELFF. This sequence joins TRBV28 and TRBJ2-2; D gene uncertain. The germline CDR1 and CDR2 sequences are MDHEN and SYDVKM. Trimming left V 4 bases short and J 2 bases short, with 5 bases between. The CDR3 totals 13 residues. The full variable domain, in which reference TRBV28 and TRBJ2-2 provide the parts outside the CDR3, is DVKVTQSSRYLVKRTGEKVFLECVQDMDHENMFWYRQDPGLGLRLIYFSYDVKMKEKGDIPEGYSVSREKKERFSLILESASTNQTSMYLCASSYYNTGELFFGEGSRLTVL.

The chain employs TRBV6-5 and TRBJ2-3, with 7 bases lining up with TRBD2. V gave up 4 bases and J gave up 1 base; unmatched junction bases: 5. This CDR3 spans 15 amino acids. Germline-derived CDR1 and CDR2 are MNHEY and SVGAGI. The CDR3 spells CASSWYGGGTDTQYF. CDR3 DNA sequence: TGTGCCAGCAGTTGGTATGGGGGGGGCACAGATACGCAGTATTTT.

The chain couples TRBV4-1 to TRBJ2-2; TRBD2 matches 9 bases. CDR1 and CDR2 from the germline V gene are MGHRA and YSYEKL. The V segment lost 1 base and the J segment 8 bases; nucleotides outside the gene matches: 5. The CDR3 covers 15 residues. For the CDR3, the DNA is TGCGCCAGCAGCCAAGGCTCTAGCGGGACAGGGGAGCTGTTTTTT. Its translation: CASSQGSSGTGELFF.

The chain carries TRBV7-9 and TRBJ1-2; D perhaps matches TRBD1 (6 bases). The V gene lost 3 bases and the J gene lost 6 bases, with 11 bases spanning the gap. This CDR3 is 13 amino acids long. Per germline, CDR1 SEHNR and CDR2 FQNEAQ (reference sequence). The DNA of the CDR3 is TGTGCCAGCAGCTTGCGGGGGCGGGATGGCTACACCTTC. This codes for CASSLRGRDGYTF.

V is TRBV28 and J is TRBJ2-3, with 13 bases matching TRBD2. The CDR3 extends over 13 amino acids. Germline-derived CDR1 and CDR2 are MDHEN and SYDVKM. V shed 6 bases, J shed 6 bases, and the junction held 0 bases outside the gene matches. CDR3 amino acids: CASRTSGRDTQYF. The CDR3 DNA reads TGTGCCAGCAGGACTAGCGGGAGGGATACGCAGTATTTT.

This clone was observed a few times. CDR3 sequence: CASSSRAATYEQYF. The CDR3 coding sequence is TGTGCCAGCAGCTCCCGAGCTGCAACCTACGAGCAGTACTTC. The V gene is TRBV7-2, the J gene TRBJ2-7; D not resolved. This CDR3 is 14 amino acids long. CDR1 and CDR2 (germline): SGHTA, FQGNSA. Trimming took off 4 bases at V and 2 bases at J, with 12 bases between the two ends.

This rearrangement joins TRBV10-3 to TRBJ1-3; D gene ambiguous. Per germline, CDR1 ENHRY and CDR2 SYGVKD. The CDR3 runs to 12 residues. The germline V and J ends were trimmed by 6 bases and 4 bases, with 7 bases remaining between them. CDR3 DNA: TGTGCCATCAGGGGCCCCGGAAACACCATATATTTT. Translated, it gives CAIRGPGNTIYF.

CDR3: CASRPGQGNTGELFF. CDR3 nucleotide sequence: TGTGCCAGCAGACCGGGACAGGGGAACACCGGGGAGCTGTTTTTT. The chain links TRBV6-5 to TRBJ2-2; 9 bases are shared with TRBD1. V lost 6 bases to trimming and J lost 1 base; unmatched junction nucleotides: 3. Germline V lookup: CDR1 MNHEY, CDR2 SVGAGI. CDR3 length equals 15 residues.

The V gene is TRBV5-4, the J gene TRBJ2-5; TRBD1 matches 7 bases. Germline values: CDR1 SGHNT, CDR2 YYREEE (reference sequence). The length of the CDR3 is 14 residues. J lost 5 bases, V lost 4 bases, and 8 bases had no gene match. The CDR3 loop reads CASSQQGSSETQYF. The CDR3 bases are TGTGCCAGCAGCCAACAGGGGTCCTCGGAGACCCAGTACTTC.

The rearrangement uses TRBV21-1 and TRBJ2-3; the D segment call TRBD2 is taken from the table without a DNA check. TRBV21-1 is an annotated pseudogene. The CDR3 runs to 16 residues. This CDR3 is CASSNISGRRTDTQYF. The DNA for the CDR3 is TGTGCCAGCAGCAATATTAGCGGTAGGCGAACAGATACGCAGTATTTT.

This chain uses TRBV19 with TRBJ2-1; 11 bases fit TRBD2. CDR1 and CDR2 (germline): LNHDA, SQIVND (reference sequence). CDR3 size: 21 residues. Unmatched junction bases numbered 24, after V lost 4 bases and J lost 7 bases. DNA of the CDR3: TGTGCCAGTAGTAAGAGAGATGCGGGACTAGCGGTCCTACCCTTTCATAATGAGCAGTTCTTC. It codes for CASSKRDAGLAVLPFHNEQFF.

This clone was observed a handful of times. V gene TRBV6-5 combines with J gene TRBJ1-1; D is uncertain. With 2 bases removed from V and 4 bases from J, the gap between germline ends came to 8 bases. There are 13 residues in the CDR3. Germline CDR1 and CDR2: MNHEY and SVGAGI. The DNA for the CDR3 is TGTGCCAGCAGTTACAGCGGCGGCACTGAAGCTTTCTTT. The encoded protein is CASSYSGGTEAFF.

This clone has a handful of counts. In DNA, the CDR3 is TGTGCCAGCAGCACCGGGACAGGTCAAGAGACCCAGTACTTC. Translated: CASSTGTGQETQYF. The chain has TRBV5-5 and TRBJ2-5; the match to TRBD1 covers 8 bases. Germline CDR1 is SGHKS and CDR2 is YYEKEE (reference sequence). This CDR3 contains 14 residues. V lost 4 bases to trimming and J lost 2 bases; unmatched junction nucleotides: 4.

The CDR3 DNA sequence: TGTGCCAGCAGCGTAGCGATGACTAGCGGGACGAATGAGCAGTTCTTC. Translation: CASSVAMTSGTNEQFF. The V call is TRBV9, the J call TRBJ2-1; 11 bases line up with TRBD2. CDR1 is SGDLS, CDR2 YYNGEE, per germline. The junction had 6 bases not matched to a gene; V was cut back by 0 bases and J by 7 bases. The CDR3 has 16 amino acids.

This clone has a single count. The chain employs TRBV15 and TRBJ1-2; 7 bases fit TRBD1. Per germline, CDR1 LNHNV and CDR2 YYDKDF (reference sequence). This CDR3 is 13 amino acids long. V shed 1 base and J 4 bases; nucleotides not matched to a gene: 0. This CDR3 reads CATSRGTGYGYTF. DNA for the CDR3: TGTGCCACCAGCAGAGGGACAGGCTATGGCTACACCTTC.

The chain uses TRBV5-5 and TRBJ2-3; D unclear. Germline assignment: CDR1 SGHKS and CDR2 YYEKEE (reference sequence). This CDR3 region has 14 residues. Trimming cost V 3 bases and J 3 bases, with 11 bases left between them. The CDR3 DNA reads TGTGCCAGCAGCTCTGAGCGTCTTACAGATACGCAGTATTTT. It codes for CASSSERLTDTQYF. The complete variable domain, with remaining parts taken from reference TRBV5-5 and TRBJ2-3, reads DAGVTQSPTHLIKTRGQQVTLRCSPISGHKSVSWYQQVLGQGPQFIFQYYEKEERGRGNFPDRFSARQFPNYSSELNVNALLLGDSALYLCASSSERLTDTQYFGPGTRLTVL.

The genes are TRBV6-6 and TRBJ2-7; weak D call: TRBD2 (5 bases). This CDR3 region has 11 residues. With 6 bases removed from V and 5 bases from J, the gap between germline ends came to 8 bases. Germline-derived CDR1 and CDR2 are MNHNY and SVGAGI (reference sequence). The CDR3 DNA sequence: TGTGCCAGCAGCCCCGGGGACGAGCAGTACTTC. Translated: CASSPGDEQYF.